The next 11 T cell receptor beta chains were all read from a single sample in a study of T cell repertoires in aging, cancer and after chemotherapy. Amplification of TCR beta used genomic DNA extracted from peripheral blood. Multiplex touch-down PCR with TRB-A/B primers amplified rearranged V-D-J TRB sequences. Via MiXCR, TCRdb re-called the multiplex PCR reads, giving one row per CDR3 protein. Of about 10,000 distinct CDR3 sequences in the sample, under 40% were seen once. The material sequenced was blood. The receptors come from a human donor in good health.

As to this clonotype: A much larger clone sits a single nucleotide away, making a read error possible. This chain uses TRBV11-1 with TRBJ2-7; D is unclear. Germline V gene data show CDR1 as SGHAT and CDR2 as FQDESV (reference sequence). The CDR3 contains 12 residues. V shed 5 bases and J shed 5 bases, with 10 bases lying between them. The CDR3 region is CASSIGRDEQYF. The CDR3 DNA reads as TGTGCCAGCAGCATAGGAAGGGACGAGCAGTACTTC.

The chain links TRBV10-1 to TRBJ2-4, with D unclear. The V gene lost 9 bases and the J gene lost 9 bases, with 12 bases spanning the gap. The CDR3 is 11 amino acids. Per germline, CDR1 WNHNN and CDR2 SYGVQD (reference sequence). CDR3 nucleotide sequence: TGCGCCAGTTGGCCGAACGGCATTCAGTACTTC. This sequence encodes CASWPNGIQYF.

The rearrangement links TRBV27 to TRBJ2-4; D tentatively reads TRBD1 or TRBD2 (5 bases each). CDR1 is MNHEY, CDR2 SMNVEV, per germline (reference sequence). The germline V and J ends were trimmed by 4 bases and 1 base, with 14 bases remaining between them. The CDR3 is 16 amino acids. This CDR3 reads CASSWRAAGAKNIQYF. The DNA of the CDR3 is TGTGCCAGCAGTTGGCGAGCGGCAGGGGCCAAAAACATTCAGTACTTC.

The chain uses TRBV6-6 and TRBJ1-5, with D tentatively TRBD1 (5 bases). From germline, CDR1 is MNHNY and CDR2 SVGAGI (reference sequence). Trimming stripped 0 bases from V and 7 bases from J, with 13 bases between. The CDR3 is made up of 15 amino acids. CDR3 sequence: CASSYSGRDAQPQHF. The CDR3 DNA is TGTGCCAGCAGTTACTCCGGCAGGGATGCCCAGCCCCAGCATTTT.

The chain links TRBV19 to TRBJ2-2; TRBD2 aligns across 12 bases. The trim removed 2 bases at V and 6 bases at J, leaving 1 base unmatched. Germline V gene lookup returns CDR1 LNHDA and CDR2 SQIVND (reference sequence). CDR3 length: 15 residues. CDR3 DNA sequence: TGTGCCAGTAGTATACTAGCGGGAGGGCCCGGGGAGCTGTTTTTT. Translation gives CASSILAGGPGELFF.

The chain carries TRBV6-5 and TRBJ2-7, with TRBD1 matching over 8 bases. Germline V CDR1 and CDR2: MNHEY, SVGAGI. After removal of 6 bases from V and 3 bases from J, the junction contained 1 base not matched to a gene. The CDR3 has 12 residues. CDR3 in DNA: TGTGCCAGCAGACAGGGGGACTACGAGCAGTACTTC. Protein: CASRQGDYEQYF.

Judged by abundance, this clonotype is medium-sized. V usage is TRBV19 and J usage is TRBJ2-2; D perhaps matches TRBD2 (6 bases). The germline V gene encodes CDR1 LNHDA and CDR2 SQIVND (reference sequence). Trimming removed 8 bases at V and 7 bases at J, with 20 bases between. CDR3 size: 15 residues. CDR3 region: CASRGLGREVGELFF. As DNA, the CDR3 is TGTGCCAGTCGTGGTCTGGGCAGGGAGGTCGGGGAGCTGTTTTTT. Filled out from reference TRBV19 and TRBJ2-2, the complete variable domain reads DGGITQSPKYLFRKEGQNVTLSCEQNLNHDAMYWYRQDPGQGLRLIYYSQIVNDFQKGDIAEGYSVSREKKESFPLTVTSAQKNPTAFYLCASRGLGREVGELFFGEGSRLTVL.

The chain joins TRBV12-3 or TRBV12-4 to TRBJ2-2; 10 bases map to TRBD2. The CDR3 consists of 15 residues. V dropped 5 bases and J dropped 5; count of bases not matched to a gene: 5. The CDR3 nucleotides are TGTGCCAGCAGTGGGAGCGGGAGGGGGACCGGGGAGCTGTTTTTT. This codes for CASSGSGRGTGELFF.

The chain employs TRBV12-3 or TRBV12-4 and TRBJ1-1; 11 bases are a match to TRBD1. The CDR3 runs 14 residues. The J segment lost 1 base and the V segment lost 5 bases, leaving 0 bases of the junction unmatched. The CDR3 region is CASSGQGANTEAFF. Here the CDR3 DNA reads TGTGCCAGCAGTGGACAGGGGGCGAACACTGAAGCTTTCTTT.

This clonotype was seen a few times. The V gene is TRBV27, the J gene TRBJ2-7; the D gene is possibly TRBD2 (6 bases). Germline CDR1 and CDR2: MNHEY and SMNVEV (reference sequence). Between the trimmed V and J ends, which lost 1 base and 4 bases, there was a span of 8 bases. This CDR3 is built from 13 residues. CDR3 sequence reads: CASSLLGGYEQYF. The CDR3 DNA reads as TGTGCCAGCAGTTTATTAGGAGGGTACGAGCAGTACTTC.

V gene TRBV6-2 or TRBV6-3 combines with J gene TRBJ2-7, with 7 bases fitting TRBD1. CDR1 MNHEY and CDR2 SVGEGT come from the germline V gene. The CDR3 has 13 residues. J gave up 4 bases and V 8 bases, and 8 bases lay outside the gene matches. The CDR3 region has the DNA TGTGCCAGCGGCCAGACAGGGATGTACGAGCAGTACTTC. Encoded protein: CASGQTGMYEQYF.